Following are 26 T cell receptor beta chains from one sample sequenced in a study of T cell repertoires in cytomegalovirus infection. The antigens these receptors bind are not known. Via MiXCR, TCRdb re-called the reads, giving one row per CDR3 protein. The sample lists about 400,000 distinct CDR3 sequences; roughly 34% were seen once. The sequenced sample was cultured PBMCs, obtained from culture after CMV antigen stimulation. The receptors come from a human donor in good health (CMV status not recorded). Some clones in this sample may be carry-over from other donors' samples.

This clonotype turned up a few times. The chain carries TRBV29-1 and TRBJ1-1; no reliable D call. V was clipped by 7 bases and J by 0 bases, with 9 bases between them. This CDR3 region has 12 residues. The germline V gene has CDR1 SQVTM and CDR2 ANQGSEA. The CDR3 coding sequence is TGCAGCGCCATGGCCCTGAACACTGAAGCTTTCTTT. Its protein is CSAMALNTEAFF.

The chain employs TRBV9 and TRBJ1-4; 7 bases agree with TRBD1. CDR1 and CDR2 (germline): SGDLS, YYNGEE. J lost 6 bases, V lost 3 bases, and 5 bases had no gene match. The CDR3 extends over 14 amino acids. DNA of the CDR3: TGTGCCAGCAGCGCGGGACAGTCCCATGAAAAACTGTTTTTT. This sequence encodes CASSAGQSHEKLFF.

This clonotype was observed a handful of times. The V call is TRBV29-1, the J call TRBJ2-3, with D possibly being TRBD1 or TRBD2 (7 bases each). This CDR3 spans 14 amino acids. Trimming stripped 3 bases from V and 1 base from J, with 11 bases between. Germline lookup yields CDR1 SQVTM and CDR2 ANQGSEA. In DNA form, the CDR3 reads TGCAGCGTTGACGCAGGGGGGGGCACAGATACGCAGTATTTT. Its translation is CSVDAGGGTDTQYF.

This clonotype was found a few times. This chain links TRBV18 with TRBJ2-3, with D unclear. The CDR3 is 13 residues long. CDR1 and CDR2 from the germline V gene are KGHSH and LQKENI. V lost 2 bases, J lost 4 bases, and 7 bases lay in between. The CDR3 protein is CASSPINADTQYF. The CDR3 DNA follows: TGTGCCAGCTCACCAATCAACGCAGATACGCAGTATTTT.

This clonotype was picked up a small number of times. The chain has TRBV6-2 or TRBV6-3 and TRBJ2-4; 9 nucleotides line up with TRBD2. Germline loops: CDR1 MNHEY, CDR2 SVGEGT. This CDR3 is 15 amino acids long. Trimming cost V 2 bases and J 9 bases; bases outside gene matches: 8. This CDR3 is CASSYDQAGGGIQYF. For the CDR3, the DNA is TGTGCCAGCAGTTACGATCAAGCGGGAGGTGGCATTCAGTACTTC.

This clonotype was seen more than once but under ten times. The V call is TRBV10-3, the J call TRBJ1-6; TRBD1 matches at 7 bases. The germline gives CDR1 ENHRY, CDR2 SYGVKD. The length of the CDR3 is 14 residues. With 4 bases clipped from V and 6 bases from J, the junction kept 3 bases outside the gene matches. In DNA, the CDR3 is TGTGCCATCAGTGGACAGGGCTTTAATTCACCCCTCCACTTT. Protein product: CAISGQGFNSPLHF.

This clonotype has a handful of counts. The genes are TRBV11-2 and TRBJ2-2, with a possible D match to TRBD1 (5 bases). The germline V gene encodes CDR1 SGHAT and CDR2 FQNNGV. V was shortened by 5 bases and J by 5 bases, with 18 bases between the two germline ends. CDR3 size: 16 residues. The CDR3 loop reads CASSPETVTVTGELFF. The CDR3 region has the DNA TGTGCCAGCAGCCCAGAGACAGTTACCGTAACCGGGGAGCTGTTTTTT.

This clonotype came up a few times. This chain links TRBV20-1 with TRBJ2-7; 8 nucleotides align to TRBD2. The CDR3 loop spans 12 amino acids. Trimming cost V 7 bases and J 0 bases; bases outside gene matches: 2. The germline gives CDR1 DFQATT, CDR2 SNEGSKA (reference sequence). CDR3 in amino acids: CSGAGGSYEQYF. In DNA form, the CDR3 reads TGCAGTGGGGCGGGAGGCTCCTACGAGCAGTACTTC.

The chain links TRBV20-1 to TRBJ2-7; D gene uncertain. Looked up from germline, CDR1 is DFQATT and CDR2 is SNEGSKA (reference sequence). This CDR3 comprises 15 residues. V was pared by 1 base and J by 5 bases, with 18 bases between. The CDR3 DNA is TGCAGTGCTAGAGGTGGTGCCACTCCACGCGACGAGCAGTACGTC. It encodes CSARGGATPRDEQYV.

V usage is TRBV10-3 and J usage is TRBJ2-1, with a possible D match to TRBD2 (5 bases). Per germline, CDR1 ENHRY and CDR2 SYGVKD. V gave up 3 bases and J gave up 4 bases, with 16 bases separating them. The CDR3 is 16 amino acids. CDR3 bases: TGTGCCATCAGTGACTACAGCGGAACATATTACAATGAGCAGTTCTTC. Translation: CAISDYSGTYYNEQFF.

The CDR3 reads CASSETGTRYQETQYF. The CDR3 nucleotides read TGTGCCAGCAGTGAAACCGGGACAAGGTACCAAGAGACCCAGTACTTC. The rearrangement joins TRBV25-1 to TRBJ2-5, with D perhaps TRBD1 (6 bases). The V end lost 2 bases, the J end lost 0 bases, and 13 bases lay between the germline ends. The CDR3 totals 16 residues. Germline V gives CDR1 MGHDK, CDR2 SYGVNS.

The chain is built from TRBV28 and TRBJ2-7; weak D call: TRBD1 (6 bases). Germline CDR1 reads MDHEN; CDR2 reads SYDVKM. V dropped 5 bases and J dropped 1 base, with 15 bases sitting between them. This CDR3 has 15 residues. The CDR3 is CASSLPQGSSYEQYF. CDR3 nucleotides: TGTGCCAGCAGTCTTCCTCAGGGGAGTTCCTACGAGCAGTACTTC.

The V call is TRBV27, the J call TRBJ2-3; 13 bases are shared with TRBD2. Germline trimming cut 5 bases from V and 5 bases from J; bases unmatched to any gene: 7. CDR1 is MNHEY, CDR2 SMNVEV, per germline (reference sequence). CDR3 length: 16 residues. This chain's CDR3 is CASSREWTSGGDTQYF. The CDR3 nucleotides are TGTGCCAGCAGTCGTGAATGGACTAGCGGGGGAGATACGCAGTATTTT.

This clonotype was seen at least ten times. The rearrangement links TRBV28 to TRBJ2-7; no definite D call. Trimming took off 5 bases at V and 5 bases at J, with 13 bases between the two ends. The germline V gene encodes CDR1 MDHEN and CDR2 SYDVKM. CDR3 length: 13 amino acids. The CDR3 DNA follows: TGTGCCAGCAGTCCCCAATGGAGTGACGAGCAGTACTTC. Its protein product is CASSPQWSDEQYF.

With regard to this clonotype: A clone one base away is much larger, so this may be a read error. V usage is TRBV11-3 and J usage is TRBJ2-7, with 11 bases lining up with TRBD1. The CDR3 length is 14 residues. Germline V lookup: CDR1 SGHNT, CDR2 YENEEA. V lost 4 bases, J lost 4 bases, and 3 bases stayed unmatched. The CDR3 DNA is TGTGCCAGCAGCTCAGGACAGGGGGCATACGAGCAGTACGTC. Translated, it gives CASSSGQGAYEQYV.

V is TRBV25-1 and J is TRBJ2-4; tentatively, D is TRBD1 or TRBD2 (5 bases each). V was trimmed by 2 bases and J by 2 bases, leaving 7 bases between them. The CDR3 is made up of 14 amino acids. Germline V CDR1 and CDR2: MGHDK, SYGVNS. As DNA, the CDR3 is TGTGCCAGCAGTGAAGAGGGGTCCAAAAACATTCAGTACTTC. It yields the protein CASSEEGSKNIQYF.

With respect to this clonotype: Mismatch with germline at one junction end may stem from a read error. V and J are TRBV7-2 and TRBJ2-3, with 8 bases identical to TRBD2. The CDR3 totals 15 residues. Per the germline V gene, CDR1 is SGHTA and CDR2 is FQGNSA. In DNA form, the CDR3 reads TGTGCCAGCAGATTAGCGGGGAGGAGCACAGATACGCAGTATTTT. Protein: CASRLAGRSTDTQYF.

The chain has TRBV6-6 and TRBJ2-7; the D is unclear. Germline values: CDR1 MNHNY, CDR2 SVGAGI (reference sequence). With 0 bases removed from V and 0 bases from J, the gap between germline ends came to 6 bases. The CDR3 extends over 14 amino acids. CDR3 amino acids: CASSYSKLSYEQYF. Here the CDR3 DNA reads TGTGCCAGCAGTTACTCGAAACTCTCCTACGAGCAGTACTTC.

This clonotype was seen a handful of times. The CDR3 loop reads CASSMAGSNTGELFF. The CDR3 DNA reads as TGTGCCAGCAGTATGGCGGGTAGTAACACCGGGGAGCTGTTTTTT. The V gene is TRBV12-3 or TRBV12-4, the J gene TRBJ2-2; possible D gene TRBD2, 5 bases. Trimming cost V 5 bases and J 2 bases, with 12 bases left between them. There are 15 residues in the CDR3.

The V call is TRBV7-8, the J call TRBJ2-1; 12 bases are shared with TRBD2. CDR1 and CDR2 (germline): SGHVS, FQNEAQ. V gave up 7 bases and J gave up 10 bases; unmatched junction bases: 8. This CDR3 has 14 residues. The CDR3: CASITSGRIEEQFF. CDR3 DNA sequence: TGTGCCAGCATTACTAGCGGGAGGATAGAAGAGCAGTTCTTC.

J is TRBJ2-7 and V is TRBV27; 8 positions agree with TRBD2. Looked up from germline, CDR1 is MNHEY and CDR2 is SMNVEV (reference sequence). The J segment lost 5 bases and the V segment lost 1 base, leaving 16 bases of the junction unmatched. This CDR3 has 18 residues. The CDR3 nucleotides are TGTGCCAGCAGTTTATTTGGCGGGAGGTATAGGAGTGGAGACGAGCAGTACTTC. Translating gives CASSLFGGRYRSGDEQYF.

This clonotype was recorded many times. The rearrangement joins TRBV7-2 to TRBJ2-3; tentative D call: TRBD2 (6 bases). CDR3 length: 14 amino acids. Germline CDR1 reads SGHTA; CDR2 reads FQGNSA. Deletions cut 4 bases from V and 5 bases from J, with 13 bases between. DNA for the CDR3: TGTGCCAGCAGCTATCGGGACTCAGGAGATACGCAGTATTTT. Protein product: CASSYRDSGDTQYF.

The V call is TRBV28, the J call TRBJ1-5; 7 bases are a match to TRBD1. Germline lookup yields CDR1 MDHEN and CDR2 SYDVKM. The junction had 11 bases not matched to a gene; V was cut back by 7 bases and J by 5 bases. The length of the CDR3 is 15 residues. Here the CDR3 DNA reads TGTGCCAGCACCCCTTCAGGGCAGGGGGATCAGCCCCAGCATTTT. Its translation is CASTPSGQGDQPQHF. Together with reference TRBV28 and TRBJ1-5, the CDR3 gives the full variable domain: DVKVTQSSRYLVKRTGEKVFLECVQDMDHENMFWYRQDPGLGLRLIYFSYDVKMKEKGDIPEGYSVSREKKERFSLILESASTNQTSMYLCASTPSGQGDQPQHFGDGTRLSIL.

This clonotype was counted between two and nine times. This chain links TRBV24-1 with TRBJ2-1, with 7 bases matching TRBD1. The CDR3 spans 16 residues. The germline gives CDR1 KGHDR, CDR2 SFDVKD. The trim removed 3 bases at V and 0 bases at J, leaving 4 bases unmatched. In nucleotides, the CDR3 is TGTGCCACCAGTGATGTCCGGGACAGCTCCTACAATGAGCAGTTCTTC. It is translated as CATSDVRDSSYNEQFF.

The V call is TRBV29-1, the J call TRBJ2-3; no firm D call. The CDR3 totals 13 residues. CDR1 and CDR2 (germline): SQVTM, ANQGSEA. Between the trimmed V and J ends, which lost 4 bases and 2 bases, there was a span of 10 bases. The CDR3 loop is CSVVRVSTDTQYF. The CDR3 DNA follows: TGCAGCGTTGTTCGAGTTTCCACAGATACGCAGTATTTT.

The V gene is TRBV20-1, the J gene TRBJ2-1; no firm D call. V lost 3 bases, J lost 0 bases, and 9 bases lay in between. The CDR3 totals 14 residues. Germline V gene sequence: CDR1 DFQATT, CDR2 SNEGSKA (reference sequence). CDR3 amino acids: CSARVFSSYNEQFF. The CDR3 bases are TGCAGTGCTAGGGTTTTTTCCTCCTACAATGAGCAGTTCTTC.